This is a list of T cell receptor beta chains from one sample in a study of control samples from healthy donors and cancer patients. TCRdb keeps only in-frame clones here, not all; method: immunoSEQ multiplex PCR. The repertoire holds about 120,000 clones, with 80% to 90% as singletons. The specimen sequenced was blood. The receptors shown here come from a man aged 45-65 years in good health. The CDR3 runs from the conserved cysteine through the conserved F or W. A D gene is named only where the DNA matches it firmly. Expanded clones get a size class; other rows say once, few or many, or leave the size out.

CASSLAGAITGELFF	TGTGCCAGCTCACTTGCGGGGGCGATCACCGGGGAGCTGTTTTTT	once	-	TRBV18	TRBJ2-2
CASSPGRGNYGYTF	TGTGCCAGCAGTCCGGGACGCGGCAACTATGGCTACACCTTC	-	-	TRBV6-6	TRBJ1-2
CASSTSGGPYEQYF	TGTGCCAGCAGCACGTCGGGCGGCCCCTACGAGCAGTACTTC	-	-	TRBV11-2	TRBJ2-7
CASSYYGGINEQYF	TGTGCCAGCAGTTACTACGGGGGGATTAACGAGCAGTACTTC	many	TRBD2	TRBV6-2/TRBV6-3	TRBJ2-7
CASSLLFNEQFF	TGTGCCAGCAGTTTGTTGTTCAATGAGCAGTTCTTC	few	-	TRBV12-3/TRBV12-4	TRBJ2-1
CASSLAARTGNTIYF	TGCGCCAGCAGCTTGGCGGCACGCACTGGAAACACCATATATTTT	-	-	TRBV5-1	TRBJ1-3
CASGRPPYYHSPLHF	TGTGCCAGCGGGAGACCCCCATATTATCATTCACCCCTCCACTTT	-	-	TRBV7-9	TRBJ1-6
CASSLQGYGYTF	TGTGCCAGCAGTCTTCAGGGCTATGGCTACACCTTC	few	-	TRBV27	TRBJ1-2
CASSLETSGNTGELFF	TGCGCCAGCAGCTTGGAGACTAGCGGGAACACCGGGGAGCTGTTTTTT	once	TRBD2	TRBV5-1	TRBJ2-2
CATSEGTLEEQYF	TGTGCCACCAGTGAGGGGACTTTGGAGGAGCAGTACTTC	-	-	TRBV24-1	TRBJ2-7
CASKQGAGHTEAFF	TGTGCCAGCAAACAGGGGGCAGGCCACACTGAAGCTTTCTTT	-	TRBD1	TRBV6-5	TRBJ1-1
CASSLAAGVNQPQHF	TGCGCCAGCAGCCTGGCAGCAGGGGTCAATCAGCCCCAGCATTTT	-	-	TRBV4-1	TRBJ1-5
CASSLDSLYGYTF	TGTGCCAGCAGTTTGGACAGTTTATATGGCTACACCTTC	once	-	TRBV6-6	TRBJ1-2
CASSTGPRANSPLHF	TGTGCCAGCAGTACAGGGCCAAGGGCTAATTCACCCCTCCACTTT	-	-	TRBV27	TRBJ1-6
CASSVDSTNYGYTF	TGTGCCAGCAGCGTGGACAGCACCAACTATGGCTACACCTTC	few	-	TRBV7-9	TRBJ1-2